The clone carrying this T cell receptor beta chain was observed at least ten times. Its antigen is undetermined. This CDR3 has 14 residues. Trimming removed 6 bases from V and 1 base from J, with 9 bases in between. Looked up from germline, CDR1 is LGHDT and CDR2 is YNNKEL (reference sequence). This entry is derived from a study of T-cell memory formation after mild COVID-19. Points from the study as a whole: The study detected some responding clones in pre-infection memory, suggesting cross-reactive memory joined. Contracting clones localized mainly to CM and EM when CD4+ and mainly to EMRA when CD8+.

TCRdb reanalysed the 5' RACE reads using MiXCR and keeps one entry per CDR3 protein. The data show 300,000 to 400,000 distinct CDR3 sequences, more than 15% seen once. The rearrangement links TRBV3-1 to TRBJ1-4, with a weak D call TRBD1 (5 bases). Sequenced sample: PBMCs or a T cell subset sorted from them (not recorded which). This TCR came from a man aged 18 to 29 who had mild COVID-19 (a few samples of this study predate the infection). Cell type and time point are not known. The CDR3 nucleotides are TGTGCCAGCAGTCCAGGGAGAACTAATGAAAAACTGTTTTTT. It translates to CASSPGRTNEKLFF.